This entry lists 8 T cell receptor beta chains sequenced from one sample in a study of T cell responses to AZD1222 COVID-19 vaccine. The assay was immunoSEQ multiplex PCR, and TCRdb's table has in-frame clones only and misses some. The data show some 130,000 clones, approximately 90% seen once. The sequences come from peripheral blood, collected 28 days after the second AZD1222 dose. The source is an adult who received the AZD1222 COVID-19 vaccine.

The chain links TRBV7-3 to TRBJ1-1; possible D gene TRBD1, 6 bases. Per germline, CDR1 SGHTA and CDR2 FQGTGA. This CDR3 region has 15 residues. The ends were cut back, 3 bases at V and 5 bases at J, with 16 bases in the middle. The CDR3 spells CASSFPTGEETEAFF. DNA of the CDR3: TGTGCCAGCAGCTTCCCGACAGGAGAGGAAACTGAAGCTTTCTTT. Full variable domain (remainder filled in from reference TRBV7-3 and TRBJ1-1): GAGVSQTPSNKVTEKGKYVELRCDPISGHTALYWYRQSLGQGPEFLIYFQGTGAADDSGLPNDRFFAVRPEGSVSTLKIQRTERGDSAVYLCASSFPTGEETEAFFGQGTRLTVV.

This chain joins TRBV19 and TRBJ1-5; possibly TRBD1 for D (5 bases). The CDR3 length is 15 residues. Germline values: CDR1 LNHDA, CDR2 SQIVND (reference sequence). V lost 0 bases to trimming and J lost 6 bases, with 12 bases between them. CDR3 region: CASSIDARGGQPQHF. For the CDR3, the DNA is TGTGCCAGTAGTATAGATGCGAGGGGCGGTCAGCCCCAGCATTTT.

The chain links TRBV28 to TRBJ1-5, with 7 bases lining up with TRBD1. The CDR3 runs to 15 residues. Germline loops: CDR1 MDHEN, CDR2 SYDVKM. V was clipped by 4 bases and J by 0 bases; unmatched bases: 3. CDR3 residues: CASSSTGFSNQPQHF. The CDR3, as DNA: TGTGCCAGCAGTTCGACAGGGTTTAGCAATCAGCCCCAGCATTTT.

V usage is TRBV9 and J usage is TRBJ1-2; 9 bases line up with TRBD1. The CDR3 covers 15 residues. The V and J ends lost 3 bases and 5 bases, in that order; junction bases with no gene match: 8. Germline CDR1 is SGDLS and CDR2 is YYNGEE. The CDR3 loop reads CASSAAGQGAYGYTF. CDR3 coding DNA: TGTGCCAGCAGCGCAGCGGGACAGGGAGCGTATGGCTACACCTTC. Based on the CDR3 plus reference TRBV9 and TRBJ1-2, the full variable domain is DSGVTQTPKHLITATGQRVTLRCSPRSGDLSVYWYQQSLDQGLQFLIQYYNGEERAKGNILERFSAQQFPDLHSELNLSSLELGDSALYFCASSAAGQGAYGYTFGSGTRLTVV.

The J gene is TRBJ1-1, the V gene TRBV5-1; 8 positions match TRBD1. V lost 1 base and J lost 1; bases outside the gene matches: 6. Germline CDR1 reads SGHRS; CDR2 reads YFSETQ. CDR3 size: 16 residues. CDR3 amino acids: CASSLRDRPGNTEAFF. CDR3 nucleotides: TGCGCCAGCAGCTTGAGGGACAGGCCTGGGAACACTGAAGCTTTCTTT. Looking up the rest from reference TRBV5-1 and TRBJ1-1 gives the full variable domain: KAGVTQTPRYLIKTRGQQVTLSCSPISGHRSVSWYQQTPGQGLQFLFEYFSETQRNKGNFPGRFSGRQFSNSRSEMNVSTLELGDSALYLCASSLRDRPGNTEAFFGQGTRLTVV.

This sequence joins TRBV6-5 and TRBJ1-2; D call uncertain. The CDR3 extends over 12 amino acids. CDR1 is MNHEY, CDR2 SVGAGI, per germline. The V gene lost 6 bases and the J gene lost 8 bases, with 13 bases spanning the gap. The CDR3 here is CASSPDGVGYTF. The CDR3 coding sequence is TGTGCCAGCAGCCCGGACGGAGTGGGCTACACCTTC.

This chain joins TRBV19 and TRBJ1-1; possible D gene TRBD1, 5 bases. The germline V gene has CDR1 LNHDA and CDR2 SQIVND (reference sequence). CDR3 length equals 15 residues. Trimming took off 5 bases at V and 3 bases at J, with 16 bases between the two ends. This CDR3 reads CASSSRGRGYTEAFF. The DNA for the CDR3 is TGTGCCAGTAGTTCCCGGGGACGGGGATACACTGAAGCTTTCTTT.

Concerning this clone itself: Other DNA sequences in this sample translate to the same CDR3. V usage is TRBV5-1 and J usage is TRBJ2-2, with a tentative D call TRBD1 (5 bases). V lost 1 base and J lost 0, with 10 bases in between. CDR1 and CDR2 (germline): SGHRS, YFSETQ. CDR3 length: 16 residues. CDR3: CASSLLPGSNTGELFF. DNA of the CDR3: TGCGCCAGCAGCTTGTTACCAGGGTCGAACACCGGGGAGCTGTTTTTT.